The next 25 T cell receptor beta chains were all read from a single sample in a study of cytomegalovirus exposure and HLA in healthy donors. With 60 Vbeta and 13 Jbeta primers, the PCR was carried out. Using immunoSEQ multiplex PCR, the repertoire was profiled, and TCRdb retains in-frame clones only, with some absent. The sample has around 140,000 clones; more than 60% are singletons. Input material: PBMCs. The receptors shown here come from a male donor in good health and CMV-seronegative.

This clone has only a few counts. This rearrangement joins TRBV6-5 to TRBJ1-1; possible D gene TRBD1, 6 bases. Trimming pared 2 bases from V and 1 base from J, leaving 14 bases between. CDR3 size: 16 residues. Germline loops: CDR1 MNHEY, CDR2 SVGAGI. CDR3 sequence reads: CASSYQSGGPNTEAFF. DNA of the CDR3: TGTGCCAGCAGTTACCAGTCGGGGGGCCCGAACACTGAAGCTTTCTTT.

This chain connects TRBV28 to TRBJ2-6; no firm D call. Germline lookup yields CDR1 MDHEN and CDR2 SYDVKM. CDR3 length: 14 residues. Trimming took off 6 bases at V and 2 bases at J, with 8 bases between the two ends. The CDR3 DNA reads TGTGCCAGCAGGCCCCCGGCTGGGGCCAACGTCCTGACTTTC. Translation: CASRPPAGANVLTF. Full variable domain (remainder filled in from reference TRBV28 and TRBJ2-6): DVKVTQSSRYLVKRTGEKVFLECVQDMDHENMFWYRQDPGLGLRLIYFSYDVKMKEKGDIPEGYSVSREKKERFSLILESASTNQTSMYLCASRPPAGANVLTFGAGSRLTVL.

The J gene is TRBJ2-3, the V gene TRBV5-6; 9 bases align to TRBD1. The germline CDR1 and CDR2 sequences are SGHDT and YYEEEE. The CDR3 spans 16 residues. The V and J ends lost 1 base and 5 bases, in that order; junction bases with no gene match: 8. CDR3 DNA sequence: TGTGCCAGCAGCTTGTTGGGGACAGGGTATAAAGATACGCAGTATTTT. Its translation is CASSLLGTGYKDTQYF.

This clone has just a few counts. J is TRBJ1-2 and V is TRBV19; 9 bases are a match to TRBD1. The CDR3 runs 15 residues. J lost 6 bases, V lost 5 bases, and 10 bases had no gene match. In germline, CDR1 is LNHDA, CDR2 SQIVND (reference sequence). Written as DNA, the CDR3 is TGTGCCAGTAGTCCCGGGACAGGGTTCAAGCATGGCTACACCTTC. It is translated as CASSPGTGFKHGYTF.

The genes are TRBV29-1 and TRBJ1-2; the match to TRBD1 covers 11 bases. CDR3 length: 12 residues. The V and J ends lost 7 bases and 7 bases, in that order; junction bases with no gene match: 5. The germline CDR1 and CDR2 sequences are SQVTM and ANQGSEA. CDR3 sequence (DNA): TGCAGCGCCGGACAGGGGGCAAGTGGCTACACCTTC. Amino acid sequence: CSAGQGASGYTF.

On this clone itself: The sample holds other DNA sequences that translate to the same CDR3. V usage is TRBV7-9 and J usage is TRBJ1-1; maybe TRBD1 (6 bases). CDR3 length equals 13 residues. The V and J ends lost 3 bases and 1 base respectively, with 6 bases between them. Germline V gene lookup returns CDR1 SEHNR and CDR2 FQNEAQ (reference sequence). CDR3 DNA sequence: TGTGCCAGCAGCTTGACAGGGAACACTGAAGCTTTCTTT. It specifies CASSLTGNTEAFF.

The table lists this clone with a few counts. The chain recombines TRBV5-4 with TRBJ1-4; 10 bases match TRBD1. V trimming: 3 bases; J trimming: 15 bases; junction bases outside the gene matches: 8. CDR3 length: 13 residues. CDR1 SGHNT and CDR2 YYREEE come from the germline V gene (reference sequence). The CDR3 sequence is CASSYTGTGVMFF. The DNA of the CDR3 is TGTGCCAGCAGCTACACCGGGACAGGGGTGATGTTTTTT.

V gene TRBV7-6 combines with J gene TRBJ2-2; no definite D call. The V gene's germline CDR1 is SGHVS and CDR2 FNYEAQ. Trimming removed 2 bases at V and 5 bases at J, with 9 bases between. The CDR3 spans 14 residues. The CDR3 loop is CASSLWSQTGELFF. CDR3 nucleotide sequence: TGTGCCAGCAGCTTATGGTCCCAGACCGGGGAGCTGTTTTTT.

The genes are TRBV5-1 and TRBJ2-7; possibly TRBD1 for D (5 bases). Germline CDR1 is SGHRS and CDR2 is YFSETQ. With 3 bases removed from V and 3 bases from J, the gap between germline ends came to 13 bases. There are 14 residues in the CDR3. The CDR3 DNA follows: TGCGCCAGCAGCTCGACAGCCCGTATCTACGAGCAGTACTTC. Its protein product is CASSSTARIYEQYF.

J is TRBJ2-1 and V is TRBV19; TRBD2 matches at 11 bases. V shed 4 bases, J shed 4 bases, and the junction held 3 bases outside the gene matches. The CDR3 is 15 amino acids. The germline CDR1 and CDR2 sequences are LNHDA and SQIVND (reference sequence). CDR3 amino acids: CASSKLAGVYNEQFF. The CDR3 DNA sequence: TGTGCCAGTAGTAAACTAGCGGGAGTATACAATGAGCAGTTCTTC. Together with reference TRBV19 and TRBJ2-1, the CDR3 gives the full variable domain: DGGITQSPKYLFRKEGQNVTLSCEQNLNHDAMYWYRQDPGQGLRLIYYSQIVNDFQKGDIAEGYSVSREKKESFPLTVTSAQKNPTAFYLCASSKLAGVYNEQFFGPGTRLTVL.

The V call is TRBV5-6, the J call TRBJ2-2; 11 bases fit TRBD1. With V trimmed by 2 bases and J by 7 bases, 4 bases remained unmatched. Germline V gene sequence: CDR1 SGHDT, CDR2 YYEEEE. The CDR3 spans 15 residues. CDR3 amino acids: CASSLGQGADGELFF. The CDR3 DNA is TGTGCCAGCAGCTTAGGACAGGGGGCCGACGGGGAGCTGTTTTTT.

This chain uses TRBV28 with TRBJ1-1; D gene ambiguous. V was trimmed by 3 bases and J by 4 bases, leaving 9 bases between them. The germline gives CDR1 MDHEN, CDR2 SYDVKM. The CDR3 has 13 amino acids. The CDR3 coding sequence is TGTGCCAGCAGTTTGATCGGGAGCACTGAAGCTTTCTTT. Translating it yields CASSLIGSTEAFF.

This clone showed up just a few times. The chain carries TRBV7-3 and TRBJ2-7; 9 bases map to TRBD2. Germline loops: CDR1 SGHTA, CDR2 FQGTGA. V lost 3 bases to trimming and J lost 6 bases; unmatched junction nucleotides: 3. The length of the CDR3 is 13 residues. CDR3 sequence (DNA): TGTGCCAGCAGCTTGAGCGGGGGGAGCGAGCAGTACTTC. This gives the protein CASSLSGGSEQYF.

A word on this clone: The germline gene is not matched at one end of the junction; a read error may be the cause. The same CDR3 can be traced to other DNA sequences in this sample. The V gene is TRBV5-1, the J gene TRBJ2-3; 7 bases are shared with TRBD2. Looked up from germline, CDR1 is SGHRS and CDR2 is YFSETQ. The CDR3 is 20 residues long. The DNA for the CDR3 is TGCGCCAGCAGCTTGGTGCCAGCGGGGAGGGGTGGTTATAGCACGGATACGCAGTATTTT. This translates into CASSLVPAGRGGYSTDTQYF. Looking up the rest from reference TRBV5-1 and TRBJ2-3 gives the full variable domain: KAGVTQTPRYLIKTRGQQVTLSCSPISGHRSVSWYQQTPGQGLQFLFEYFSETQRNKGNFPGRFSGRQFSNSRSEMNVSTLELGDSALYLCASSLVPAGRGGYSTDTQYFGPGTRLTVL.

V and J are TRBV6-5 and TRBJ2-1; D possibly corresponds to TRBD2 (6 bases). V was clipped by 10 bases and J by 2 bases, with 15 bases between them. The CDR3 sequence is 14 residues long. CDR1 is MNHEY, CDR2 SVGAGI, per germline. The DNA for the CDR3 is TGTGCCACCACGAGACCGGGAGCCTACAATGAGCAGTTCTTC. It codes for CATTRPGAYNEQFF.

This chain uses TRBV4-3 with TRBJ1-5; D gene uncertain. Germline CDR1 LGHNA, CDR2 YSLEER. The CDR3 length is 13 residues. V lost 1 base to trimming and J lost 4 bases, with 5 bases between them. For the CDR3, the DNA is TGCGCCAGCAGCCAAGGTCTTAATCAGCCCCAGCATTTT. Encoded protein: CASSQGLNQPQHF.

V gene TRBV6-5 combines with J gene TRBJ1-6; D gene ambiguous. The CDR3 is made up of 13 amino acids. With 6 bases removed from V and 3 bases from J, the gap between germline ends came to 6 bases. Germline CDR1 reads MNHEY; CDR2 reads SVGAGI. The CDR3 DNA follows: TGTGCCAGCAGCCGTAGCTATAATTCACCCCTCCACTTT. Translating gives CASSRSYNSPLHF.

The chain joins TRBV1 to TRBJ1-6; the table's D call, TRBD1, was not checked against the DNA. TRBV1 is reported as a pseudogene. There are 16 residues in the CDR3. The CDR3 DNA sequence: TGCACCAGCAGCCAAGATAGGGGACAGCTTAATTCACCCCTCCACTTT. Amino acid sequence: CTSSQDRGQLNSPLHF.

This clone was counted ten times or more. The J gene is TRBJ2-7, the V gene TRBV4-1; 10 nucleotides agree with TRBD1. CDR3 length: 15 residues. Trimming removed 1 base from V and 5 bases from J; junction bases left unmatched: 5. In germline, CDR1 is MGHRA, CDR2 YSYEKL. This CDR3 is CASSQAGTGEHEQYF. The CDR3 coding sequence is TGCGCCAGCAGCCAAGCAGGGACAGGGGAACACGAGCAGTACTTC.

The chain is built from TRBV6-1 and TRBJ2-7; 9 bases are shared with TRBD2. The CDR3 has 14 residues. The germline V gene encodes CDR1 MNHNS and CDR2 SASEGT. The V segment lost 8 bases and the J segment 3 bases; nucleotides outside the gene matches: 8. Here the CDR3 DNA reads TGTGCCAGCCAAAGACTAGCGGAGAGCTACGAGCAGTACTTC. Its translation: CASQRLAESYEQYF.

The chain recombines TRBV2 with TRBJ2-2, with D possibly being TRBD1 (6 bases). The ends were cut back, 7 bases at V and 5 bases at J, with 14 bases in the middle. The CDR3 runs 14 residues. Germline values: CDR1 SNHLY, CDR2 FYNNEI. CDR3 bases: TGTGCCAGCAATTGGGACACTTCAACCGGGGAGCTGTTTTTT. Its translation is CASNWDTSTGELFF.

The V and J genes are TRBV5-4 and TRBJ2-5; D gene unclear. The CDR3 length is 12 residues. CDR1 is SGHNT, CDR2 YYREEE, per germline (reference sequence). V was clipped by 1 base and J by 4 bases, with 5 bases between them. The CDR3 nucleotides are TGTGCCAGCAGCTTGTCAGGAGAGACCCAGTACTTC. It translates to CASSLSGETQYF.

In its sample, this clone was seen once. The V call is TRBV6-5, the J call TRBJ2-5; no reliable D call. Germline V gene lookup returns CDR1 MNHEY and CDR2 SVGAGI. The CDR3 is made up of 12 amino acids. V was pared by 9 bases and J by 5 bases, with 13 bases between. CDR3 in amino acids: CARSPSRETQYF. DNA of the CDR3: TGTGCCAGGAGCCCCTCGCGGGAGACCCAGTACTTC.

The chain uses TRBV6-1 and TRBJ2-7; D gene uncertain. Germline CDR1 and CDR2: MNHNS and SASEGT. This CDR3 has 13 amino acids. The V end lost 5 bases, the J end lost 3 bases, and 11 bases lay between the germline ends. CDR3 in amino acids: CASSPLQNYEQYF. In DNA, the CDR3 is TGTGCCAGCAGTCCCCTACAGAACTACGAGCAGTACTTC.

The chain joins TRBV28 to TRBJ2-7, with D hard to call. V dropped 5 bases and J dropped 3 bases, with 17 bases sitting between them. The CDR3 sequence is 15 residues long. CDR1 and CDR2 (germline): MDHEN, SYDVKM. CDR3 region: CASSADVQPYYEQYF. The CDR3, as DNA: TGTGCCAGCAGTGCCGACGTACAGCCTTACTACGAGCAGTACTTC.